The 29 T cell receptor beta chains presented below share a single source sample, sequenced in a study of T cells of healthy individuals. A single record per CDR3 protein comes from TCRdb applying MiXCR to the 5' RACE reads. The sample lists 100,000 or so distinct CDR3 sequences; around 17% were seen once. These receptors originate from a human donor in good health.

This clonotype turned up a few times. This sequence joins TRBV11-2 and TRBJ1-2; 8 nucleotides line up with TRBD1. The CDR3 is 16 amino acids. Per the germline V gene, CDR1 is SGHAT and CDR2 is FQNNGV. V gave up 1 base and J gave up 4 bases; unmatched junction bases: 8. CDR3 DNA: TGTGCCAGCAGCTTAGCCTTCAGGGGGCGTGCCTATGGCTACACCTTC. Translation: CASSLAFRGRAYGYTF.

In its sample, this clonotype was seen many times. J is TRBJ2-3 and V is TRBV4-2; D not certain. Trimming shortened V by 1 base and J by 2 bases, and 13 bases separated the two germline ends. From germline, CDR1 is LGHNA and CDR2 YNFKEQ. The CDR3 spans 16 residues. In nucleotides, the CDR3 is TGTGCCAGCAGCCAAGGAGAGGCGCTTTACACAGATACGCAGTATTTT. Translated, it gives CASSQGEALYTDTQYF.

The CDR3 DNA follows: TGCAGTGCAAACAGGGTCCGAGGCACCGGGGAGCTGTTTTTT. This gives the protein CSANRVRGTGELFF. The V call is TRBV20-1, the J call TRBJ2-2; tentatively, D is TRBD1 (6 bases). The V gene's germline CDR1 is DFQATT and CDR2 SNEGSKA (reference sequence). Deletions cut 6 bases from V and 4 bases from J, with 15 bases between. The CDR3 is 14 amino acids.

This clonotype was seen at least ten times. The V gene is TRBV4-3, the J gene TRBJ2-3; 12 bases are shared with TRBD2. Germline assignment: CDR1 LGHNA and CDR2 YSLEER. The CDR3 sequence is 15 residues long. Trimming removed 5 bases from V and 1 base from J; junction bases left unmatched: 1. CDR3 loop: CASSWTSGGTDTQYF. CDR3 DNA: TGCGCCAGCAGCTGGACTAGCGGGGGCACAGATACGCAGTATTTT.

V usage is TRBV28 and J usage is TRBJ2-7, with D unclear. V lost 3 bases, J lost 0 bases, and 9 bases lay in between. This CDR3 has 14 residues. The germline CDR1 and CDR2 sequences are MDHEN and SYDVKM. Written as DNA, the CDR3 is TGTGCCAGCAGTTTGGAATGGGCCTCCTACGAGCAGTACTTC. This translates into CASSLEWASYEQYF. Variable domain in full (rest from reference TRBV28 and TRBJ2-7): DVKVTQSSRYLVKRTGEKVFLECVQDMDHENMFWYRQDPGLGLRLIYFSYDVKMKEKGDIPEGYSVSREKKERFSLILESASTNQTSMYLCASSLEWASYEQYFGPGTRLTVT.

This chain connects TRBV20-1 to TRBJ2-6; D uncertain. CDR1 and CDR2 (germline): DFQATT, SNEGSKA (reference sequence). The CDR3 covers 15 residues. V lost 6 bases and J lost 4, with 16 bases in between. The CDR3 sequence: CSATGRSVGANVLTF. In nucleotides, the CDR3 is TGCAGTGCAACGGGCCGTTCGGTCGGGGCCAACGTCCTGACTTTC.

This clonotype was counted a few times. For the CDR3, the DNA is TGCGCCAGCAGCCAAGATCCCCGGGGGGGAATCAATGAGCAGTTCTTC. Encoded protein: CASSQDPRGGINEQFF. The chain employs TRBV4-3 and TRBJ2-1; 8 bases agree with TRBD2. The ends lost 0 bases at V and 6 bases at J; junction bases unmatched: 7. This CDR3 is built from 16 residues. Germline lookup yields CDR1 LGHNA and CDR2 YSLEER.

The rearrangement uses TRBV5-1 and TRBJ2-5; 7 bases are shared with TRBD1. Looked up from germline, CDR1 is SGHRS and CDR2 is YFSETQ. V lost 4 bases, J lost 4 bases, and 10 bases stayed unmatched. The CDR3 runs to 15 residues. The CDR3: CASSQTTGAPETQYF. CDR3 nucleotide sequence: TGCGCCAGCAGCCAAACCACAGGGGCCCCAGAGACCCAGTACTTC. Supplemented by reference TRBV5-1 and TRBJ2-5, the full variable domain reads KAGVTQTPRYLIKTRGQQVTLSCSPISGHRSVSWYQQTPGQGLQFLFEYFSETQRNKGNFPGRFSGRQFSNSRSEMNVSTLELGDSALYLCASSQTTGAPETQYFGPGTRLLVL.

This clonotype occurred a few times. The genes are TRBV24-1 and TRBJ2-3; D gene ambiguous. The length of the CDR3 is 16 residues. From germline, CDR1 is KGHDR and CDR2 SFDVKD. The V gene lost 4 bases and the J gene lost 2 bases, with 15 bases spanning the gap. CDR3 bases: TGTGCCACCAGTGACCCTGGGTCAACAGCCACAGATACGCAGTATTTT. Residues: CATSDPGSTATDTQYF.

This clonotype was seen only a few times. This chain links TRBV20-1 with TRBJ2-7; 10 bases are a match to TRBD2. CDR3 length equals 13 residues. V lost 2 bases to trimming and J lost 3 bases; unmatched junction nucleotides: 1. Germline values: CDR1 DFQATT, CDR2 SNEGSKA (reference sequence). Written as DNA, the CDR3 is TGCAGTGCTAGACTAGCGGGAGTCTACGAGCAGTACTTC. Amino acid sequence: CSARLAGVYEQYF.

This clonotype has at least ten counts. The V call is TRBV9, the J call TRBJ1-3; D perhaps matches TRBD1 (5 bases). This CDR3 has 14 residues. Trimming pared 1 base from V and 2 bases from J, leaving 7 bases between. Germline CDR1 reads SGDLS; CDR2 reads YYNGEE. The CDR3 sequence: CASSVSGTGNTIYF. As DNA, the CDR3 is TGTGCCAGCAGCGTATCAGGGACTGGAAACACCATATATTTT.

This chain joins TRBV20-1 and TRBJ1-1; D might be TRBD1 (5 bases). Trimming shortened V by 8 bases and J by 3 bases, and 22 bases separated the two germline ends. Germline lookup yields CDR1 DFQATT and CDR2 SNEGSKA (reference sequence). The CDR3 is 15 amino acids. The CDR3 is CSTYPRGRWDTEAFF. For the CDR3, the DNA is TGCAGTACCTACCCGCGGGGACGGTGGGACACTGAAGCTTTCTTT.

This clonotype was counted many times. The CDR3 reads CASSYSSPRFSGANVLTF. Here the CDR3 DNA reads TGTGCCAGCAGTTACTCCTCACCACGATTCTCTGGGGCCAACGTCCTGACTTTC. This rearrangement joins TRBV6-2 or TRBV6-3 to TRBJ2-6; the D is unclear. V was cut by 0 bases and J by 0 bases, with 12 bases left in between. Per germline, CDR1 MNHEY and CDR2 SVGEGT. The CDR3 contains 18 residues.

V is TRBV6-2 or TRBV6-3 and J is TRBJ2-2; D perhaps matches TRBD1 (6 bases). Trimming removed 6 bases from V and 9 bases from J, with 14 bases in between. This CDR3 contains 13 residues. The germline gives CDR1 MNHEY, CDR2 SVGEGT. CDR3 DNA sequence: TGTGCCAGCAGCCCCGCAGGGGCCCGGGAGCTGTTTTTT. It encodes CASSPAGARELFF.

Ten or more counts support this clonotype. The chain uses TRBV20-1 and TRBJ2-1, with TRBD2 identical over 9 bases. The CDR3 length is 16 residues. The germline gives CDR1 DFQATT, CDR2 SNEGSKA (reference sequence). The V gene end was trimmed by 4 bases and the J gene end by 8 bases; junction bases not matched to a gene: 15. CDR3 in amino acids: CSAKPFSGRSNHEQFF. CDR3 nucleotide sequence: TGCAGTGCTAAGCCGTTTAGCGGGAGAAGTAACCATGAGCAGTTCTTC.

V is TRBV5-1 and J is TRBJ1-1; maybe TRBD1 (5 bases). The germline V gene encodes CDR1 SGHRS and CDR2 YFSETQ. The CDR3 has 15 amino acids. Trimming cost V 0 bases and J 2 bases, with 11 bases left between them. CDR3 sequence reads: CASSLVTDTNTEAFF. Here the CDR3 DNA reads TGCGCCAGCAGCTTGGTTACGGACACTAACACTGAAGCTTTCTTT.

J is TRBJ2-5 and V is TRBV20-1; 12 bases agree with TRBD2. The CDR3 sequence is 17 residues long. Trimming took 5 bases from V and 5 from J; bases not matched to a gene: 15. Germline-derived CDR1 and CDR2 are DFQATT and SNEGSKA (reference sequence). The CDR3: CSAPFPTSGSWGETQYF. CDR3 in DNA: TGCAGTGCTCCCTTCCCGACTAGCGGGAGTTGGGGGGAGACCCAGTACTTC.

The gene calls are TRBV27 and TRBJ2-7; D not resolved. Germline V CDR1 and CDR2: MNHEY, SMNVEV (reference sequence). The CDR3 is 13 amino acids. Trimming left V 3 bases short and J 2 bases short, with 8 bases between. CDR3 in amino acids: CASSLGSTYEQYF. The CDR3 DNA reads as TGTGCCAGCAGTTTGGGCAGCACCTACGAGCAGTACTTC.

This clonotype showed up just a few times. V is TRBV7-2 and J is TRBJ2-3; 11 bases agree with TRBD1. The V and J ends lost 5 bases and 10 bases, in that order; junction bases with no gene match: 11. This CDR3 has 15 residues. The germline V gene has CDR1 SGHTA and CDR2 FQGNSA. The CDR3 loop is CASSLTGTGGAPQYF. In nucleotides, the CDR3 is TGTGCCAGCAGCCTAACCGGGACAGGGGGTGCCCCGCAGTATTTT.

The sample holds a few counts of this clonotype. J is TRBJ1-5 and V is TRBV18; TRBD1 matches 9 bases. This CDR3 has 15 residues. Germline values: CDR1 KGHSH, CDR2 LQKENI. V gave up 3 bases and J gave up 3 bases; unmatched junction bases: 3. The CDR3 loop reads CASSPGTGYNQPQHF. DNA for the CDR3: TGTGCCAGCTCACCCGGGACAGGGTACAATCAGCCCCAGCATTTT.

This clonotype was picked up a small number of times. The gene calls are TRBV20-1 and TRBJ1-1; D not resolved. The germline V gene encodes CDR1 DFQATT and CDR2 SNEGSKA (reference sequence). The CDR3 spans 13 residues. Trimming left V 3 bases short and J 2 bases short, with 10 bases between. CDR3 sequence reads: CSARADTNTEAFF. In DNA, the CDR3 is TGCAGTGCTAGGGCGGATACAAACACTGAAGCTTTCTTT.

The chain is built from TRBV7-8 and TRBJ1-6; D remains ambiguous. The CDR3 is 18 residues long. V gave up 1 base and J gave up 0 bases, with 13 bases separating them. The V gene's germline CDR1 is SGHVS and CDR2 FQNEAQ. CDR3 DNA sequence: TGTGCCAGCAGCTTAGGGGTGGGAGTTAGCTCCTATAATTCACCCCTCCACTTT. Its translation: CASSLGVGVSSYNSPLHF.

The DNA of the CDR3 is TGTGCCAGCGGTCAACCGGGACAGGGATACAATGAGCAGTTCTTC. The encoded protein is CASGQPGQGYNEQFF. The chain combines TRBV14 with TRBJ2-1; TRBD1 matches 9 bases. This CDR3 has 15 amino acids. Germline CDR1 reads SGHDN; CDR2 reads FVKESK. The ends lost 8 bases at V and 4 bases at J; junction bases unmatched: 9.

This clonotype was seen many times. The V and J genes are TRBV6-1 and TRBJ2-5; 9 nucleotides align to TRBD2. This CDR3 has 16 amino acids. Germline assignment: CDR1 MNHNS and CDR2 SASEGT. The V gene end was trimmed by 4 bases and the J gene end by 5 bases; junction bases not matched to a gene: 11. The CDR3 protein is CASSVTSGGVGETQYF. The CDR3 DNA sequence: TGTGCCAGCAGTGTGACTAGCGGAGGGGTCGGGGAGACCCAGTACTTC.

This clonotype was seen a few times. The genes are TRBV7-9 and TRBJ1-2, with TRBD1 matching over 9 bases. The germline CDR1 and CDR2 sequences are SEHNR and FQNEAQ (reference sequence). This CDR3 region has 15 residues. V trimming: 5 bases; J trimming: 2 bases; junction bases outside the gene matches: 6. CDR3 sequence reads: CASSPGTGHNYGYTF. The DNA for the CDR3 is TGTGCCAGCAGCCCCGGGACAGGGCACAACTATGGCTACACCTTC.

The V call is TRBV7-2, the J call TRBJ2-6; no reliable D call. Germline-derived CDR1 and CDR2 are SGHTA and FQGNSA. V lost 5 bases and J lost 0, with 5 bases in between. The CDR3 consists of 14 residues. The CDR3 nucleotides are TGTGCCAGCAGCAAGAGCTCTGGGGCCAACGTCCTGACTTTC. Translated, it gives CASSKSSGANVLTF. Looking up the rest from reference TRBV7-2 and TRBJ2-6 gives the full variable domain: GAGVSQSPSNKVTEKGKDVELRCDPISGHTALYWYRQSLGQGLEFLIYFQGNSAPDKSGLPSDRFSAERTGGSVSTLTIQRTQQEDSAVYLCASSKSSGANVLTFGAGSRLTVL.

Regarding this clonotype: Being one base from a much bigger clone, this may be a read error. The V and J genes are TRBV29-1 and TRBJ2-7, with TRBD1 identical over 8 bases. Per germline, CDR1 SQVTM and CDR2 ANQGSEA. This CDR3 contains 13 residues. The CDR3 DNA is TGCAGCGTTGTCGGACAGGGCCCCTACGAGCAGTGCTTC. It encodes CSVVGQGPYEQCF.

This clonotype was seen a few times. The chain carries TRBV29-1 and TRBJ1-1; D is undetermined. The CDR3 is made up of 13 amino acids. Deletions cut 1 base from V and 2 bases from J, with 8 bases between. Germline values: CDR1 SQVTM, CDR2 ANQGSEA. The CDR3 is CSVEVGPNTEAFF. The CDR3 nucleotides read TGCAGCGTTGAAGTCGGGCCAAACACTGAAGCTTTCTTT.

The chain recombines TRBV28 with TRBJ2-3; D is perhaps TRBD1 or TRBD2 (5 bases each). Germline V gives CDR1 MDHEN, CDR2 SYDVKM. The V gene lost 3 bases and the J gene lost 1 base, with 14 bases spanning the gap. The CDR3 spans 16 residues. The CDR3 bases are TGTGCCAGCAGTTTCTTACAGGAGGCTGGCACAGATACGCAGTATTTT. Translating it yields CASSFLQEAGTDTQYF.